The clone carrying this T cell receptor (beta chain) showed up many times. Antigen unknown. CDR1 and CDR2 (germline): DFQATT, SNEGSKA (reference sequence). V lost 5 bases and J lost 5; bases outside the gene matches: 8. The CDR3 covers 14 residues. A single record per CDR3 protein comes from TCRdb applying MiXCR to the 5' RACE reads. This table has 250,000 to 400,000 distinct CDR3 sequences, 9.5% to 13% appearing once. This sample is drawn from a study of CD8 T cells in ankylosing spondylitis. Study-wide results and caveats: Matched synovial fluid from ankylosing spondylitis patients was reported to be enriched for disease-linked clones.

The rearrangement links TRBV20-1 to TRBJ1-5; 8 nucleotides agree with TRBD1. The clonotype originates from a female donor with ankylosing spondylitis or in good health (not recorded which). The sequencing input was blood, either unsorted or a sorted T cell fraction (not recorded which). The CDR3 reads CSAPPGRGHQPQHF. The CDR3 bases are TGCAGTGCTCCACCTGGCAGGGGGCATCAGCCCCAGCATTTT.